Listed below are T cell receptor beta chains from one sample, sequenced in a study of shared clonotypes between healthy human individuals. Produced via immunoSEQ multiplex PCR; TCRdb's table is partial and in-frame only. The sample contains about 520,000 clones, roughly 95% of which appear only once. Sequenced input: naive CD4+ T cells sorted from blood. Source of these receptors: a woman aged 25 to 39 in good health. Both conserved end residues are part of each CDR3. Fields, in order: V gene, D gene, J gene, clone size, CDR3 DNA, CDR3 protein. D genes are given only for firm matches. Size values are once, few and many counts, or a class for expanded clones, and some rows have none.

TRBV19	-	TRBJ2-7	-	TGTGCCAGTAACCCGGGAGTAGAAGCCTACGAGCAGTACTTC	CASNPGVEAYEQYF
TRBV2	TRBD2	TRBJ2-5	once	TGTGCCAGCAGTGAAAGGACTAGCGGGCGCGGGACCCAGTACTTC	CASSERTSGRGTQYF
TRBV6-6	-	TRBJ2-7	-	TGTGCCAGCAGTTTTTTGTCCTCTCTACCCTACGAGCAGTACTTC	CASSFLSSLPYEQYF
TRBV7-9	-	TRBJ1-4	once	TGTGCCAGCAGCTTATGGGGGGATCGGAGTGAAAAACTGTTTTTT	CASSLWGDRSEKLFF
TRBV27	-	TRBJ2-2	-	TGTGCCAGCAGTTTAGTGGGAGCTGCCACCGGGGAGCTGTTTTTT	CASSLVGAATGELFF
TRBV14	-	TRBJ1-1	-	TGTGCCAGCAGCAACTACGGGAGTTCTGCTGAAGCTTTCTTT	CASSNYGSSAEAFF
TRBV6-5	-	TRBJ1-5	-	TGTGCCAGCAGTTATCAACAGGGAAGGGGGCCCCAGCATTTT	CASSYQQGRGPQHF
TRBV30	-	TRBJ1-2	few	TGTGCCTGGAGTTTGAAGCTTGGGGCCTATGGCTACACCTTC	CAWSLKLGAYGYTF
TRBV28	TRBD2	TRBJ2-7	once	TGTGCCAGCAGTACTAGCGCGAGCTCCTACGAGCAGTACTTC	CASSTSASSYEQYF
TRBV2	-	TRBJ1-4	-	TGTGCCAGCAGCGCCGCCCCGGAGGAAAAACTGTTTTTT	CASSAAPEEKLFF
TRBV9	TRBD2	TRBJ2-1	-	TGTGCCAGCAGCGCCATAGCAAGCGGGGCGCCCAATGAGCAGTTCTTC	CASSAIASGAPNEQFF
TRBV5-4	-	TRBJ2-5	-	TGTGCCAGCATCAACCGGGGCGCGGGAGAGACCCAGTACTTC	CASINRGAGETQYF
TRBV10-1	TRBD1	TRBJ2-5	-	TGCGCCAGCAGTGAAGGGCAGGGGGCAGAGACCCAGTACTTC	CASSEGQGAETQYF
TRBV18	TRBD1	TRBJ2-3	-	TGTGCCAGCTCACCACCAGGGACAGCCGTGACAGATACGCAGTATTTT	CASSPPGTAVTDTQYF
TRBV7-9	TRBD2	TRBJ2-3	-	TGTGCCAGCAGCCCGCCAGCAGAGCGGGAGAGAACAGATACGCAGTATTTT	CASSPPAERERTDTQYF
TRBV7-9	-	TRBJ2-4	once	TGTGCCAGCAGCTTAGCGACAGAACTAGCCAAAAACATTCAGTACTTC	CASSLATELAKNIQYF
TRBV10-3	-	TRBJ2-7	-	TGTGCCATCAGTCTGACGGGAAGCTCCTACGAGCAGTACTTC	CAISLTGSSYEQYF
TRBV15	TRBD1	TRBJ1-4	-	TGTGCCACCAGCAGAGTCGGGACAGGGGACGGAGGTGAAAAACTGTTTTTT	CATSRVGTGDGGEKLFF
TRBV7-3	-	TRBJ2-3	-	TGTGCCAGCAGCTTTGGCCAGAGTACCCCCTGGGATACGCAGTATTTT	CASSFGQSTPWDTQYF
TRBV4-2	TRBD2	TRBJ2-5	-	TGTGCCAGCAGCCAATTGACTAGCGGAGGCGGAGAGACCCAGTACTTC	CASSQLTSGGGETQYF
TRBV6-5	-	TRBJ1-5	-	TGTGCCAGCACCCGAGGTGGCAATCAGCCCCAGCATTTT	CASTRGGNQPQHF
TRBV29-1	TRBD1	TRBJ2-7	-	TGCAGCGTTCTGGACAGGGACTCCTACGAGCAGTACTTC	CSVLDRDSYEQYF
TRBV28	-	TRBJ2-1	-	TGTGCCAGCAGTGTGTACAATGAGCAGTTCTTC	CASSVYNEQFF
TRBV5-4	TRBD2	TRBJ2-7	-	TGTGCCAGCAGCGGTGGGACTAGCGGGATGTACTACGAGCAGTACTTC	CASSGGTSGMYYEQYF
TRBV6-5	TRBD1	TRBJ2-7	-	TGTGCCAGCAGTTACGGACCCGACAGGGCGGAGGAGCAGTACTTC	CASSYGPDRAEEQYF
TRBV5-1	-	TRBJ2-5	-	TGCGCCAGCAGCTTGCAGGGCGAAGAGACCCAGTACTTC	CASSLQGEETQYF
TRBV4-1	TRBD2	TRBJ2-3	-	TGCGCCAGCAGCTATTCTCAGCGTGGACTAGCCGACCGGACGCAGTATTTT	CASSYSQRGLADRTQYF
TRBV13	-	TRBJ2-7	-	TGTGCCAGCAGCTACGTCCAGACCTACGAGCAGTACTTC	CASSYVQTYEQYF
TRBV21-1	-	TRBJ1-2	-	TGTGCCAGCAGCAAAGCAGGGAGTAGGTATGGCTACACCTTC	CASSKAGSRYGYTF
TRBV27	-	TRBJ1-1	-	TGTGCCAGCAGTTTAGGGACTGAAGCTTTCTTT	CASSLGTEAFF
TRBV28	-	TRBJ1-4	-	TGTGCCAGCAGTTACGTTCGAGAAAAACTGTTTTTT	CASSYVREKLFF
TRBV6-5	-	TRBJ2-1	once	TGTGCCAGCAGTTTTCAAGGCTTCCTTGGGAATGAGCAGTTCTTC	CASSFQGFLGNEQFF
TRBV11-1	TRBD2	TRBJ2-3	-	TGTGCCAGCAGCCGGACTAGCGGGAGGGGAATGGATACGCAGTATTTT	CASSRTSGRGMDTQYF
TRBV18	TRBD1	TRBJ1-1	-	TGTGCCAGCTCCCTCGGACAGGGGGACACTGAAGCTTTCTTT	CASSLGQGDTEAFF
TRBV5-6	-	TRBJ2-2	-	TGTGCCAGCAGCCCTCGGACGGGCACCGGGGAGCTGTTTTTT	CASSPRTGTGELFF
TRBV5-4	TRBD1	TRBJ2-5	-	TGTGCCAGCAGCTCACAGGGGTCGGAAGAGACCCAGTACTTC	CASSSQGSEETQYF
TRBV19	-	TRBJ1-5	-	TGTGCCAGTAGTACCGGGCCCTATCAGCCCCAGCATTTT	CASSTGPYQPQHF
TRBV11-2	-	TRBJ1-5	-	TGTGCCAGCAGCTTAGGATGGGCAGGCCAGCCCCAGCATTTT	CASSLGWAGQPQHF
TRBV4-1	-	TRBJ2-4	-	TGCGCCAGCAGCAACAACAGGGAACTTGCCAAAAACATTCAGTACTTC	CASSNNRELAKNIQYF
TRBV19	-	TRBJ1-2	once	TGTGCCAGTAGTGACCGAGCCGGGGACTATGGCTACACCTTC	CASSDRAGDYGYTF
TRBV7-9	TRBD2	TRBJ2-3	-	TGTGCCAGCAGCTTAGGGCTAGCGGTCTCAGATACGCAGTATTTT	CASSLGLAVSDTQYF
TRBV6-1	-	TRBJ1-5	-	TGTGCCAGCAGTGACGCTGTTACAACCTTGGGGAATCAGCCCCAGCATTTT	CASSDAVTTLGNQPQHF
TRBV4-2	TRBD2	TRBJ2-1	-	TGTGCCAGCAGCCAAGGACTAGCGGGAGACAGTGAGCAGTTCTTC	CASSQGLAGDSEQFF
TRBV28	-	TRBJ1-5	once	TGTGCCAGCTGGGGCGGGGGAGGTCAGCCCCAGCATTTT	CASWGGGGQPQHF
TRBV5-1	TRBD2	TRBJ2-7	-	TGCGCCAGCCGGCCCCCGGGAGGACGGTCCTACGAGCAGTACTTC	CASRPPGGRSYEQYF
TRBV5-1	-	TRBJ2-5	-	TGCGCCAGCAGCTTGGCCGGTGGAGAGACCCAGTACTTC	CASSLAGGETQYF
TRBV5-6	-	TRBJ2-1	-	TGTGCCAGCAGCTTTGTGGGTGTTCAGATTTACTCCTACAATGAGCAGTTCTTC	CASSFVGVQIYSYNEQFF
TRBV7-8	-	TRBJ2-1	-	TGTGCCAGCAGCTTAGATAGGGCCCGCGAGGGTGAGCAGTTCTTC	CASSLDRAREGEQFF
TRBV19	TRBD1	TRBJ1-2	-	TGTGCCAGTAGTATAGACCGGACAGGAGAATATGGCTACACCTTC	CASSIDRTGEYGYTF
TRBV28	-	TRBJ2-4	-	TGTGCCAGCACGAAGGGGCATCTAGGGGACATTCAGTACTTC	CASTKGHLGDIQYF
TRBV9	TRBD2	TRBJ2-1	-	TGTGCCAGACGTAACGGGACTAGCGGCTACAATGAGCAGTTCTTC	CARRNGTSGYNEQFF
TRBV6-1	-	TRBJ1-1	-	TGTGCCAGCAGTGACAGATATAACACTGAAGCTTTCTTT	CASSDRYNTEAFF
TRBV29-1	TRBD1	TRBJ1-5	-	TGCAGCGTTTCGGACAGGGGTAGGAATCAGCCCCAGCATTTT	CSVSDRGRNQPQHF
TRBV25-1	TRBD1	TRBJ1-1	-	TGTGCCAGCAGGGGGTTCCGGGACAGGGCTACGGAGAACACTGAAGCTTTCTTT	CASRGFRDRATENTEAFF